The 16 T cell receptor beta chains given below trace back to one sample, sequenced in a study of T cell responses to AZD1222 COVID-19 vaccine. Using immunoSEQ multiplex PCR, the repertoire was profiled, and TCRdb retains in-frame clones only, with some absent. This repertoire shows 100,000 or so clones, around 89% found once; its top ten account for 2% to 3%. Sequenced material: peripheral blood, taken on day 0 of AZD1222 vaccination. These receptors were taken from an adult in good health.

This chain joins TRBV11-2 and TRBJ1-5; D gene unclear. With 5 bases removed from V and 9 bases from J, the gap between germline ends came to 11 bases. This CDR3 spans 12 amino acids. The germline V gene has CDR1 SGHAT and CDR2 FQNNGV. CDR3 sequence reads: CASSRPSGPQHF. Written as DNA, the CDR3 is TGTGCCAGCAGCCGACCCAGTGGGCCCCAGCATTTT. Full variable domain (outside the CDR3, taken from reference TRBV11-2 and TRBJ1-5): EAGVAQSPRYKIIEKRQSVAFWCNPISGHATLYWYQQILGQGPKLLIQFQNNGVVDDSQLPKDRFSAERLKGVDSTLKIQPAKLEDSAVYLCASSRPSGPQHFGDGTRLSIL.

This clone has a handful of counts. The chain uses TRBV6-5 and TRBJ1-6; D may be TRBD1 (5 bases). Between the trimmed V and J ends, which lost 7 bases and 7 bases, there was a span of 14 bases. The CDR3 has 14 amino acids. Germline-derived CDR1 and CDR2 are MNHEY and SVGAGI. The DNA for the CDR3 is TGTGCCAGCACCATGGGGGTGGTAAATTCACCCCTCCACTTT. It translates to CASTMGVVNSPLHF.

The CDR3 bases are TGTGCCAGCAGTGCGGAGCAAGAGACCCAGTACTTC. Protein: CASSAEQETQYF. This chain links TRBV2 with TRBJ2-5; D not certain. The ends were cut back, 4 bases at V and 2 bases at J, with 5 bases in the middle. Germline values: CDR1 SNHLY, CDR2 FYNNEI. The CDR3 length is 12 residues.

The rearrangement uses TRBV6-1 and TRBJ2-7, with a tentative D call TRBD2 (5 bases). CDR3 size: 15 residues. Germline CDR1 MNHNS, CDR2 SASEGT. V was shortened by 2 bases and J by 1 base, with 12 bases between the two germline ends. The CDR3 DNA reads TGTGCCAGCAGTGAAACTGGACGGGAATCCTACGAGCAGTACTTC. It is translated as CASSETGRESYEQYF.

The genes are TRBV15 and TRBJ2-4; 8 bases fit TRBD2. The junction had 14 bases not matched to a gene; V was cut back by 6 bases and J by 7 bases. The germline gives CDR1 LNHNV, CDR2 YYDKDF (reference sequence). There are 16 residues in the CDR3. The CDR3 DNA reads TGTGCCACCAGTAGGGCGGGGGTTAGCGGGGTTAACATTCAGTACTTC. Translating it yields CATSRAGVSGVNIQYF.

The CDR3 here is CASSSQGSGTDTQYF. The DNA of the CDR3 is TGTGCCAGCAGCTCTCAGGGGTCCGGCACAGATACGCAGTATTTT. The J gene is TRBJ2-3, the V gene TRBV7-8; the D gene is possibly TRBD1 (6 bases). Deletions cut 4 bases from V and 1 base from J, with 12 bases between. The germline V gene has CDR1 SGHVS and CDR2 FQNEAQ. CDR3 length: 15 amino acids.

The chain couples TRBV7-6 to TRBJ1-4, with 12 positions matching TRBD1. The germline V gene encodes CDR1 SGHVS and CDR2 FNYEAQ. J gave up 9 bases and V 5 bases, and 7 bases lay outside the gene matches. The CDR3 runs to 15 residues. The chain's CDR3 is CASSPGTGGGQKLFF. The CDR3 DNA reads as TGTGCCAGCAGCCCTGGGACAGGGGGCGGGCAAAAACTGTTTTTT.

This chain uses TRBV12-2 with TRBJ2-2; the table's D call, TRBD2, was not checked against the DNA. TRBV12-2 is listed as a pseudogene. The CDR3 contains 18 residues. The CDR3 bases are TGTGCAAGTCGCTTAGCGTTTGGTCTAGCGGGACACACCGGGGAGCTGTTTTTT. Amino acids: CASRLAFGLAGHTGELFF.

This chain connects TRBV28 to TRBJ2-5; D remains unclear. V was pared by 3 bases and J by 5 bases, with 7 bases between. The germline V gene encodes CDR1 MDHEN and CDR2 SYDVKM. The CDR3 has 12 amino acids. CDR3 protein: CASSFRYETQYF. CDR3 nucleotides: TGTGCCAGCAGTTTCCGATATGAGACCCAGTACTTC.

This clone has only a few counts. The J gene is TRBJ1-4, the V gene TRBV7-9; weak D call: TRBD1 (5 bases). V shed 5 bases and J shed 8 bases, with 18 bases lying between them. CDR1 is SEHNR, CDR2 FQNEAQ, per germline (reference sequence). The length of the CDR3 is 15 residues. The DNA for the CDR3 is TGTGCCAGCAGCCCCGGGGGTGCCGTGGGGGAAAAACTGTTTTTT. The encoded protein is CASSPGGAVGEKLFF.

V and J are TRBV6-5 and TRBJ1-6; 8 bases are shared with TRBD1. Unmatched junction bases numbered 9, after V lost 2 bases and J lost 9 bases. The length of the CDR3 is 16 residues. Germline lookup yields CDR1 MNHEY and CDR2 SVGAGI. The CDR3 spells CASSYRRTGLVSPLHF. As DNA, the CDR3 is TGTGCCAGCAGTTACAGACGGACAGGGTTGGTTTCACCCCTCCACTTT.

The chain uses TRBV28 and TRBJ2-7; 8 bases fit TRBD2. Trimming took 6 bases from V and 7 from J; bases not matched to a gene: 14. Per the germline V gene, CDR1 is MDHEN and CDR2 is SYDVKM. This CDR3 is built from 15 residues. CDR3 loop: CASSPGGTSSREQYF. The CDR3 bases are TGTGCCAGCAGCCCCGGGGGGACTAGTTCGAGGGAGCAGTACTTC.

The rearrangement joins TRBV23-1 to TRBJ1-3, with D hard to call. TRBV23-1 qualifies as an ORF whose function is uncertain. Deletions cut 4 bases from V and 8 bases from J, with 24 bases between. This CDR3 contains 17 residues. The CDR3 region has the DNA TGCGCCAGCAGTCTACATCAACCGGCAAAGGTATTTGACACCATATATTTT. This sequence encodes CASSLHQPAKVFDTIYF.

This clone was seen more than once but under ten times. The chain links TRBV28 to TRBJ1-6; D might be TRBD1 (5 bases). Germline lookup yields CDR1 MDHEN and CDR2 SYDVKM. The CDR3 runs 16 residues. V gave up 7 bases and J gave up 4 bases, with 17 bases separating them. In nucleotides, the CDR3 is TGTGCCAGCATCTTTGGCGGAGGGGCGTATAATTCACCCCTCCACTTT. Its protein product is CASIFGGGAYNSPLHF.

CDR3 bases: TGTGCCAGCAGCCTCCTGGGGACTTATACGCAGTATTTT. Translated, it gives CASSLLGTYTQYF. V is TRBV14 and J is TRBJ2-3; a weak D match, TRBD2 (6 bases). Germline CDR1 is SGHDN and CDR2 is FVKESK. Trimming stripped 4 bases from V and 7 bases from J, with 12 bases between. The CDR3 consists of 13 residues.

The gene calls are TRBV4-1 and TRBJ2-7, with 10 bases identical to TRBD2. This CDR3 region has 18 residues. V trimming: 1 base; J trimming: 3 bases; junction bases outside the gene matches: 12. The germline V gene has CDR1 MGHRA and CDR2 YSYEKL. The CDR3 region has the DNA TGCGCCAGCAGCCAAGTTTTAGAAGCGGGAGGGCCAAACTACGAGCAGTACTTC. It specifies CASSQVLEAGGPNYEQYF.